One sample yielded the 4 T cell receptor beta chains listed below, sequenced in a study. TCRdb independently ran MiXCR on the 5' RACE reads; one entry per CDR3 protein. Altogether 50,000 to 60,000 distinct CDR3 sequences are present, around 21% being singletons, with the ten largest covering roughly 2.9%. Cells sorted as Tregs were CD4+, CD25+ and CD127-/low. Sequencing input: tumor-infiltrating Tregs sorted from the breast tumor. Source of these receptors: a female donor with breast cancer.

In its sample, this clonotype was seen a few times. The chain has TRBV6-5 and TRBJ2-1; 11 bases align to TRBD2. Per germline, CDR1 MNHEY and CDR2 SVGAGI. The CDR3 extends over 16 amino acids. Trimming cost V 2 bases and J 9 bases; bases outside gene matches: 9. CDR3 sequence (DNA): TGTGCCAGCAGTTACGGGAGGCTAGCGGGAGGAGCTGAGCAGTTCTTC. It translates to CASSYGRLAGGAEQFF.

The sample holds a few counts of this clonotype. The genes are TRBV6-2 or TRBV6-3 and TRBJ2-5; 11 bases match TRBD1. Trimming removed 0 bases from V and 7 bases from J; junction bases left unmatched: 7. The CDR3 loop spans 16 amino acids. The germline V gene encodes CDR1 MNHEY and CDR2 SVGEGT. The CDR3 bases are TGTGCCAGCAGTTACTCGAGGACAGGGGGCGGTGGGACCCAGTACTTC. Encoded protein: CASSYSRTGGGGTQYF.

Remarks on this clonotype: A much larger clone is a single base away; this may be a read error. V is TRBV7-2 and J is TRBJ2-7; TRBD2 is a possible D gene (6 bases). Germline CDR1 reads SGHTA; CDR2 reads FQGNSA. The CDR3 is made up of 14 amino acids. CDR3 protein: CANSLVEGPYEQYF. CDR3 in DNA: TGTGCCAACAGCTTAGTGGAGGGGCCCTACGAGCAGTACTTC.

The CDR3 region is CAISPGTGEAFF. CDR3 nucleotides: TGTGCCATCAGTCCCGGGACAGGGGAAGCTTTCTTT. The V and J genes are TRBV10-3 and TRBJ1-1; 9 bases agree with TRBD1. With 5 bases clipped from V and 8 bases from J, the junction kept 3 bases outside the gene matches. The CDR3 is 12 residues long. The germline V gene has CDR1 ENHRY and CDR2 SYGVKD.